The following is a T cell receptor beta chain sequence with its context. These data belong to a study of CD8 T cells in Susac syndrome. V shed 4 bases and J 9 bases; nucleotides not matched to a gene: 8. Germline assignment: CDR1 SGHTA and CDR2 FQGTGA. The CDR3 length is 15 residues. Random-hexamer reverse transcription was applied to about 0.5 to 1 ug RNA. With immunoSEQ multiplex PCR, TCR beta CDR3 was amplified across 54 Vbeta and 13 Jbeta. Each CDR3 protein is one row after TCRdb ran MiXCR on the immunoSEQ multiplex PCR reads. The sample contains about 150,000 distinct CDR3 sequences, around 95% of which appear only once. Sequencing of TCR beta was performed on blood CD8+ and CD4+ T cells. Each multiple sclerosis control was a treatment-naive patient with relapsing-remitting disease that was either stable or active.

This chain links TRBV7-3 with TRBJ2-1; TRBD2 agrees at 11 bases. The clonotype was recovered from a human donor with multiple sclerosis. The specimen was CD8+ T cells from PBMCs. As DNA, the CDR3 is TGTGCCAGCAGCTCCCTGACTAGCGGGGTCAGTGAGCAGTTCTTC. Translating gives CASSSLTSGVSEQFF.